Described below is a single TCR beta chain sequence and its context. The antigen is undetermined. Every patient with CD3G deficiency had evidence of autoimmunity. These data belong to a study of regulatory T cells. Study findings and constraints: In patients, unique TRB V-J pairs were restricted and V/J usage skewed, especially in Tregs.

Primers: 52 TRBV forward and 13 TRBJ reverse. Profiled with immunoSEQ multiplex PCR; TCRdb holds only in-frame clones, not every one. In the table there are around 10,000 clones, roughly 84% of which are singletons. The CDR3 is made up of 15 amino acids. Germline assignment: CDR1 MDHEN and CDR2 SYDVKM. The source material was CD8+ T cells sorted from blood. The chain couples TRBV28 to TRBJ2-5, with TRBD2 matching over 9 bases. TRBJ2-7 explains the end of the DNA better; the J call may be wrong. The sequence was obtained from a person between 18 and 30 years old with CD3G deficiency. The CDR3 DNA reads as TGTGCCAGCAGTGGTCTAGCGGGATTTGCCTACGAGCAGTACTTC. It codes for CASSGLAGFAYEQYF.